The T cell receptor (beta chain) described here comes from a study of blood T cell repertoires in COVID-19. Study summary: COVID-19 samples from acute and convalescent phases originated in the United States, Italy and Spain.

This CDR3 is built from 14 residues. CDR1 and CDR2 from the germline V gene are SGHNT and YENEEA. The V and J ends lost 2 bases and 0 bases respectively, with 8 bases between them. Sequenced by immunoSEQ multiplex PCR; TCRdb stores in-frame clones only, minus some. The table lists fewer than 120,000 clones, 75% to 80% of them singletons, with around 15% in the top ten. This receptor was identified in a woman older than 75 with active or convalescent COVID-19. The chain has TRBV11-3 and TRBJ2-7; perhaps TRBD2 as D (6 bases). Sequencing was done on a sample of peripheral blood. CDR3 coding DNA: TGTGCCAGCAGCTTACATAGCGGCTCCTACGAGCAGTACTTC. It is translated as CASSLHSGSYEQYF. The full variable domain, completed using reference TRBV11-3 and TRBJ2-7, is EAGVVQSPRYKIIEKKQPVAFWCNPISGHNTLYWYLQNLGQGPELLIRYENEEAVDDSQLPKDRFSAERLKGVDSTLKIQPAELGDSAVYLCASSLHSGSYEQYFGPGTRLTVT.